This record concerns one T cell receptor beta chain sequence. Its antigen is not identified. V was clipped by 1 base and J by 4 bases, with 11 bases between them. This CDR3 comprises 15 residues. Germline V lookup: CDR1 MGHRA, CDR2 YSYEKL. These data belong to a study of shared clonotypes between healthy human individuals. Several immunoSEQ plates received, in even portions, the genomic DNA of each subset. Measured with immunoSEQ multiplex PCR; TCRdb has only the in-frame clones, and not every one. The sample holds about 2.1 million clones, around 95% seen once. CD45RO-negative, CCR7-positively selected cells formed the naive CD8 fraction, excluding terminally differentiated effector memory CD45RA+ cells. General study findings and limits: The study found lower generation probabilities in non-shared clonotypes than in those shared by all four donors.

The sequence derives from a man aged 18-30 years in good health. Some clones in this sample may be carry-over from other donors' samples. Material for sequencing was naive CD8+ T cells from PBMCs. The V gene is TRBV4-1, the J gene TRBJ1-5, with D tentatively TRBD1 (5 bases). The CDR3 nucleotides read TGCGCCAGCAGCCAAGTCGGGGGGACTAATCAGCCCCAGCATTTT. Encoded protein: CASSQVGGTNQPQHF.